This T cell receptor beta chain was captured by sequencing in a study of CXCR3-negative and CXCR3-positive naive CD8 T cells. Study-wide points: In CXCR3-positive naive cells, the TRB CDR3s were more hydrophobic than in CXCR3-negative naive cells. Sequencing showed both naive subsets with comparably high diversity, and memory CD8+ cells much lower. The naive subsets expressed comparable surface CD5, and the authors inferred TCR strength from TRB CDR3 properties.

The CDR3 is 16 residues long. CDR1 is PRHDT and CDR2 is FYEKMQ in the germline V gene (reference sequence). All TRB cDNA libraries came from 5' RACE performed with UMI labels. TCRdb reworked the 5' RACE reads into one entry per CDR3 protein, no DNA. This sample's table has about 110,000 distinct CDR3 sequences. All CD8+ T cell subsets were sorted in triplicate at over 250,000 cells each. Note on this clonotype: What it binds is not known.

The sequencing sample was made of naive CXCR3+ CD8+ T cells from blood. Subset denoted: CD45RO-CCR7+CD27+CD95- naive CD8+ T cells expressing CXCR3 (TNR3+). The sequence derives from a human donor in good health. Some clones in this sample may be carry-over from other donors' samples. This chain links TRBV13 with TRBJ2-1; TCRdb outputs TRBD1, but without DNA this stays unchecked. The CDR3: CASSLGRDRANNEQFF.